The present TCR beta chain was sequenced within a study of T cell responses to AZD1222 COVID-19 vaccine. Background on the study: Combined were second doses at about 4 or about 12 weeks.

CDR3 length equals 16 residues. V gave up 4 bases and J gave up 5 bases, with 20 bases separating them. From germline, CDR1 is MGHDK and CDR2 SYGVNS. Clones were read by immunoSEQ multiplex PCR, and TCRdb kept only the in-frame ones, dropping some. The sample lists fewer than 120,000 clones; about 87% were seen once. The clonotype comes from an adult in good health. This specimen was peripheral blood, taken on day 0 of AZD1222 vaccination. This chain joins TRBV25-1 and TRBJ1-2; D is undetermined. The CDR3 DNA reads as TGTGCCAGCAGTGGCCTAGACCTGACGGACCCTTATGGCTACACCTTC. Translating gives CASSGLDLTDPYGYTF.